This T cell receptor beta chain was recovered during a study of early T cells in non-severe SARS-CoV-2 infection. Individual cDNA molecules received unique molecular identifiers. TCRdb reanalysed the 5' RACE reads using MiXCR and keeps one entry per CDR3 protein. Counted here are roughly 50,000 distinct CDR3 sequences, around 8% occurring once; the ten biggest clones make up 9.4%. This CDR3 has 17 amino acids. In germline, CDR1 is SGHVS, CDR2 FQNEAQ. Losses at the gene ends were 0 bases for V and 5 bases for J; bases not matched to a gene: 8. This clonotype has only a few counts. Sequencing was carried out using whole blood. This clonotype was sampled from an adult who was a healthcare worker with PCR-confirmed SARS-CoV-2 infection or an uninfected control (not recorded which). The rearrangement links TRBV7-8 to TRBJ2-5; 11 bases map to TRBD1. CDR3 in DNA: TGTGCCAGCAGCTTAGCGAGAAGGACAGGGGGCGTGGAGACCCAGTACTTC. Translating it yields CASSLARRTGGVETQYF. Full variable domain (rest looked up from reference TRBV7-8 and TRBJ2-5): GAGVSQSPRYKVAKRGQDVALRCDPISGHVSLFWYQQALGQGPEFLTYFQNEAQLDKSGLPSDRFFAERPEGSVSTLKIQRTQQEDSAVYLCASSLARRTGGVETQYFGPGTRLLVL.